One and the same sample provided the 18 T cell receptor beta chains below, sequenced in a study of CD8 T cells in Susac syndrome. Random hexamers served to reverse transcribe about 0.5 to 1 ug RNA. Each CDR3 protein is one row after TCRdb ran MiXCR on the immunoSEQ multiplex PCR reads. The sample has around 300,000 distinct CDR3 sequences; approximately 85% are singletons. Sequencing input: CD8+ T cells from PBMCs. These receptors were taken from a human donor with multiple sclerosis.

This clonotype was seen a few times. The chain uses TRBV3-1 and TRBJ2-5; weak D call: TRBD2 (5 bases). V gave up 1 base and J gave up 0 bases, with 12 bases separating them. This CDR3 is built from 16 residues. Germline V gene sequence: CDR1 LGHDT, CDR2 YNNKEL (reference sequence). As DNA, the CDR3 is TGTGCCAGCAGCCAAGTTGAGCGGCAGTACCAAGAGACCCAGTACTTC. It specifies CASSQVERQYQETQYF.

This chain connects TRBV6-1 to TRBJ2-1; TRBD1 matches at 8 bases. Trimming cost V 3 bases and J 3 bases; bases outside gene matches: 7. The CDR3 has 16 amino acids. Germline lookup yields CDR1 MNHNS and CDR2 SASEGT. The CDR3 sequence is CASSDLRDRHYNEQFF. For the CDR3, the DNA is TGTGCCAGCAGTGACCTCCGGGACAGGCACTACAATGAGCAGTTCTTC.

The chain is built from TRBV4-3 and TRBJ1-1; D is ambiguous. Germline V gene data show CDR1 as LGHNA and CDR2 as YSLEER. This CDR3 contains 14 residues. V lost 7 bases and J 3 bases, leaving 15 bases between the germline ends. In nucleotides, the CDR3 is TGCGCCAGCACCTCGGCGGGGTTTGACACTGAAGCTTTCTTT. Residues: CASTSAGFDTEAFF.

CDR3 in DNA: TGTGCCAGCAGTTTGGAGGAGGGGAAGTACTTC. It specifies CASSLEEGKYF. The rearrangement uses TRBV12-3 or TRBV12-4 and TRBJ2-7, with D perhaps matching TRBD2 (6 bases). Trimming removed 3 bases from V and 11 bases from J, with 11 bases in between. CDR3 length equals 11 residues.

This clonotype was recorded a few times. The chain combines TRBV27 with TRBJ2-7; a possible D gene is TRBD2 (5 bases). The CDR3 contains 13 residues. The V gene lost 6 bases and the J gene lost 3 bases, with 12 bases spanning the gap. From germline, CDR1 is MNHEY and CDR2 SMNVEV (reference sequence). Here the CDR3 reads CASSFGSGYEQYF. The CDR3 DNA follows: TGTGCCAGCAGCTTTGGGAGCGGCTACGAGCAGTACTTC.

The chain couples TRBV11-2 to TRBJ1-2; TRBD1 agrees at 12 bases. The CDR3 spans 17 residues. The germline gives CDR1 SGHAT, CDR2 FQNNGV. Trimming removed 3 bases from V and 1 base from J; junction bases left unmatched: 6. CDR3 in DNA: TGTGCCAGCAGCTTGGGGACAGGGGGCGTCGATAACTATGGCTACACCTTC. Protein product: CASSLGTGGVDNYGYTF.

CDR3 sequence (DNA): TGTGCCAGCAGTTTTAGTCTTCCCCTCTCCTACGAGCAGTACTTC. As protein: CASSFSLPLSYEQYF. The chain has TRBV27 and TRBJ2-7; D remains ambiguous. V lost 3 bases and J lost 0, with 12 bases in between. The CDR3 loop spans 15 amino acids. In germline, CDR1 is MNHEY, CDR2 SMNVEV (reference sequence).

V and J are TRBV4-3 and TRBJ1-1, with TRBD1 matching 8 bases. The CDR3 loop spans 13 amino acids. In germline, CDR1 is LGHNA, CDR2 YSLEER. V trimming: 0 bases; J trimming: 7 bases; junction bases outside the gene matches: 1. The CDR3 loop is CASSQDDRGEAFF. Written as DNA, the CDR3 is TGCGCCAGCAGCCAAGATGACAGGGGTGAAGCTTTCTTT.

This clonotype was observed a single time. The rearrangement joins TRBV4-1 to TRBJ2-6; the D call may be TRBD1 or TRBD2 (5 bases each). V lost 3 bases and J lost 0, with 15 bases in between. The germline gives CDR1 MGHRA, CDR2 YSYEKL. CDR3 length: 18 residues. The CDR3 DNA sequence: TGCGCCAGCAGCCAGGAAGGGGACGTCTACTCTGGGGCCAACGTCCTGACTTTC. Translated: CASSQEGDVYSGANVLTF.

The V call is TRBV7-9, the J call TRBJ1-2; 8 bases agree with TRBD1. The CDR3 is 15 residues long. Unmatched junction bases numbered 6, after V lost 5 bases and J lost 1 base. CDR1 SEHNR and CDR2 FQNEAQ come from the germline V gene (reference sequence). The CDR3 DNA is TGTGCCAGCAGCCCCAGACAGGGGATTAACTATGGCTACACCTTC. It yields the protein CASSPRQGINYGYTF.

The CDR3, as DNA: TGTGCCTGGAGTTTTGGCGCGGGAGGGTACGAGCAGTACTTC. This sequence encodes CAWSFGAGGYEQYF. V is TRBV30 and J is TRBJ2-7; 9 bases agree with TRBD2. The germline gives CDR1 GTSNPN, CDR2 SVGIG (reference sequence). V was pared by 2 bases and J by 4 bases, with 6 bases of the junction left unmatched. The CDR3 totals 14 residues.

This clonotype was counted between two and nine times. CDR3 bases: TGTGCCAGCAGCTTAGCAGGACTAGCGGGAGTTTTCACAGCGGACGAGCAGTACTTC. It encodes CASSLAGLAGVFTADEQYF. The gene calls are TRBV7-9 and TRBJ2-7, with TRBD2 matching 13 bases. There are 19 residues in the CDR3. The V gene's germline CDR1 is SEHNR and CDR2 FQNEAQ (reference sequence). Germline trimming cut 0 bases from V and 5 bases from J; bases unmatched to any gene: 13.

Here the CDR3 reads CASSLRPGQIEAFF. The CDR3 coding sequence is TGTGCCAGCAGTTTACGTCCAGGACAGATTGAAGCTTTCTTT. V gene TRBV6-5 combines with J gene TRBJ1-1; tentative D call: TRBD1 (6 bases). CDR3 size: 14 residues. Germline V CDR1 and CDR2: MNHEY, SVGAGI. Trimming removed 4 bases at V and 7 bases at J, with 16 bases between.

This clonotype was found a few times. The chain combines TRBV4-1 with TRBJ2-3; weak D call: TRBD2 (5 bases). V lost 1 base and J lost 2, with 13 bases in between. Germline V gene sequence: CDR1 MGHRA, CDR2 YSYEKL. This CDR3 contains 16 residues. The CDR3 protein is CASSQVPSRNTDTQYF. Written as DNA, the CDR3 is TGCGCCAGCAGCCAAGTTCCTAGCCGAAACACAGATACGCAGTATTTT.

The sample holds a few counts of this clonotype. The chain couples TRBV4-1 to TRBJ2-7; D uncertain. Trimming removed 4 bases from V and 2 bases from J, with 15 bases in between. Germline V CDR1 and CDR2: MGHRA, YSYEKL. CDR3 length: 15 residues. The CDR3 protein is CASSPLLNSPYEQYF. The DNA of the CDR3 is TGCGCCAGCAGCCCACTCCTAAACTCCCCCTACGAGCAGTACTTC.

The rearrangement joins TRBV12-3 or TRBV12-4 to TRBJ1-2, with 7 bases lining up with TRBD1. The CDR3 length is 14 residues. The V and J ends lost 2 bases and 7 bases, in that order; junction bases with no gene match: 7. The CDR3 region is CASSLSAGGFGYTF. The CDR3 DNA follows: TGTGCCAGCAGTTTATCGGCAGGGGGGTTTGGCTACACCTTC.

The chain is built from TRBV28 and TRBJ2-7; tentative D call: TRBD1 (6 bases). V was cut by 7 bases and J by 0 bases, with 13 bases left in between. CDR1 is MDHEN and CDR2 is SYDVKM in the germline V gene. This CDR3 contains 14 residues. The CDR3 DNA reads TGTGCCAGCACCCTTGACAGGTACTCCTACGAGCAGTACTTC. Its translation is CASTLDRYSYEQYF.

This sequence joins TRBV7-9 and TRBJ2-1, with D unclear. The germline gives CDR1 SEHNR, CDR2 FQNEAQ (reference sequence). The germline V and J ends were trimmed by 1 base and 10 bases, with 8 bases remaining between them. The CDR3 has 12 residues. The CDR3 DNA follows: TGTGCCAGCAGCTTAGTAACGCTAGAGCAGTTCTTC. This gives the protein CASSLVTLEQFF.